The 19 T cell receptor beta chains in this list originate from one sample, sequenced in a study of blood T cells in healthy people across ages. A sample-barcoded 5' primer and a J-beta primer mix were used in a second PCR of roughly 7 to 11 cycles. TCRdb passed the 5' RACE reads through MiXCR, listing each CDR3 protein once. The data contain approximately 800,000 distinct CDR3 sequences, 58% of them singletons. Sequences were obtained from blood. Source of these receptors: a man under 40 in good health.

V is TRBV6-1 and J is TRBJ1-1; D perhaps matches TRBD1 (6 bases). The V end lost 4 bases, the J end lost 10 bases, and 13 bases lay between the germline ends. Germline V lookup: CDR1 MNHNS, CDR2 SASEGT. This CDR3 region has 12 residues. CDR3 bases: TGTGCCAGCAGTGTAGGGGGTGGTAGAGCTTTCTTT. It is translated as CASSVGGGRAFF.

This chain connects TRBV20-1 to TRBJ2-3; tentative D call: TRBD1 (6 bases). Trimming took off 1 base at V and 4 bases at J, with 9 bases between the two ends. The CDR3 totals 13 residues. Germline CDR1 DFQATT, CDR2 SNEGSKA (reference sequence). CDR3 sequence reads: CSARGPGADTQYF. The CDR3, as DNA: TGCAGTGCTAGAGGTCCAGGGGCAGATACGCAGTATTTT.

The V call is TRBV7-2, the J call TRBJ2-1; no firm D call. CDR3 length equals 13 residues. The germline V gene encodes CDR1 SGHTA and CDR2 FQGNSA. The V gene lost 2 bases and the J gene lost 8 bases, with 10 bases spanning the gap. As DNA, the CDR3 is TGTGCCAGCAGCTTATGGGCAGCCTATGAGCAGTTCTTC. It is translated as CASSLWAAYEQFF.

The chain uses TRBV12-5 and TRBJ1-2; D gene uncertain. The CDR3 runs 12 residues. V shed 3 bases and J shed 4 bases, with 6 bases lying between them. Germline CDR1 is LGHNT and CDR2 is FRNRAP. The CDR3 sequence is CASGFVTYGYTF. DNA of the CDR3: TGTGCTAGTGGTTTTGTCACCTATGGCTACACCTTC. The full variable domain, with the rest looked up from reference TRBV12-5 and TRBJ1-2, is DARVTQTPRHKVTEMGQEVTMRCQPILGHNTVFWYRQTMMQGLELLAYFRNRAPLDDSGMPKDRFSAEMPDATLATLKIQPSEPRDSAVYFCASGFVTYGYTFGSGTRLTVV.

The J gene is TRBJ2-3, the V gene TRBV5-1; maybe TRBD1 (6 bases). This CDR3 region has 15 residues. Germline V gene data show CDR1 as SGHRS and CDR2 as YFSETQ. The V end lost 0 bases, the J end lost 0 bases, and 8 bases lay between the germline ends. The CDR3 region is CASSLDTGSTDTQYF. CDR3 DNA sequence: TGCGCCAGCAGCTTGGACACAGGGAGCACAGATACGCAGTATTTT.

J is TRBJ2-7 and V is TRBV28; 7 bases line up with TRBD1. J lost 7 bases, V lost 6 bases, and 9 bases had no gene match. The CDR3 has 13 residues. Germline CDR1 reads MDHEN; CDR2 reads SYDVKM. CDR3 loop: CASRFSDRDEQYF. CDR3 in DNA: TGTGCCAGCAGATTTTCAGACAGGGATGAGCAGTACTTC.

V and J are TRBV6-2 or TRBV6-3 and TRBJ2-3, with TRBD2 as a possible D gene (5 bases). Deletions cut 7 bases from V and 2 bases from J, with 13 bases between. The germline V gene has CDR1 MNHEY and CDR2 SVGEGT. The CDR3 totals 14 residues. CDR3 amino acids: CASIPGILTDTQYF. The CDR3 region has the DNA TGTGCCAGCATTCCGGGGATCCTCACAGATACGCAGTATTTT.

CDR3 sequence reads: CSVEEGGGDTEAFF. The CDR3 DNA reads as TGCAGCGTTGAAGAAGGGGGGGGGGACACTGAAGCTTTCTTT. This chain connects TRBV29-1 to TRBJ1-1; D may be TRBD1 (6 bases). The CDR3 spans 14 residues. Trimming took 0 bases from V and 3 from J, leaving 11 bases between them. Looked up from germline, CDR1 is SQVTM and CDR2 is ANQGSEA.

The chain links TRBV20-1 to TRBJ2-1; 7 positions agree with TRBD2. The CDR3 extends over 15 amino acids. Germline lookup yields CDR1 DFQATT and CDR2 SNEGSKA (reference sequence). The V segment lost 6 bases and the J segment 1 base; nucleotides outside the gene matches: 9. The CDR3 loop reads CSAVESGVSYNEQFF. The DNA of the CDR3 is TGCAGTGCCGTAGAAAGCGGGGTTTCCTACAATGAGCAGTTCTTC.

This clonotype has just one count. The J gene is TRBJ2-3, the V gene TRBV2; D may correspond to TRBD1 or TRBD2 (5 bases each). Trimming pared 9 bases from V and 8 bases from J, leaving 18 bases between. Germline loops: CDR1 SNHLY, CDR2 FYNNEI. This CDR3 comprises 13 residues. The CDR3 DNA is TGTGCCAGTGGGGTGGGGGAGCTGGGTACGCAGTATTTT. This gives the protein CASGVGELGTQYF.

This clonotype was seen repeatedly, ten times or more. The CDR3 DNA reads as TGCAGCGTGCCCGGGGGGGCGAGCTCCTACAATGAGCAGTTCTTC. Its protein is CSVPGGASSYNEQFF. This chain links TRBV29-1 with TRBJ2-1; TRBD2 aligns across 8 bases. CDR1 is SQVTM, CDR2 ANQGSEA, per germline. This CDR3 is 15 amino acids long. V was clipped by 6 bases and J by 0 bases; unmatched bases: 7.

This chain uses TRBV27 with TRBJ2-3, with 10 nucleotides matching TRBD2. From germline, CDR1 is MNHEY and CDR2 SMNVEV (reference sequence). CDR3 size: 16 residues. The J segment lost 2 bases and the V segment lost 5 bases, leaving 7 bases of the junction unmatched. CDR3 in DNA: TGTGCCAGCAGTCCGACTAGCGGGCGGTTCACAGATACGCAGTATTTT. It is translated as CASSPTSGRFTDTQYF.

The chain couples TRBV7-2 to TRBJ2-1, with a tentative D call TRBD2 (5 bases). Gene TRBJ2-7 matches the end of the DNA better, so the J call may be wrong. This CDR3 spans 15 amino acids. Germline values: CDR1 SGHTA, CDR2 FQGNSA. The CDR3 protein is CASSLDREGYNEQYF. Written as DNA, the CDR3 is TGTGCCAGCAGCTTAGACCGAGAGGGCTACAATGAGCAGTACTTC.

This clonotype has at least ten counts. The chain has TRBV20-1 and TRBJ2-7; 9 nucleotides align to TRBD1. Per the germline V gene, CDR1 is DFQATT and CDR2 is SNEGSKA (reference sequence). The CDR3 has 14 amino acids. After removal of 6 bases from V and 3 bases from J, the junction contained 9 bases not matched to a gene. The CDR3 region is CSAVPGQGNYEQYF. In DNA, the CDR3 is TGCAGTGCCGTACCGGGACAGGGTAACTACGAGCAGTACTTC.

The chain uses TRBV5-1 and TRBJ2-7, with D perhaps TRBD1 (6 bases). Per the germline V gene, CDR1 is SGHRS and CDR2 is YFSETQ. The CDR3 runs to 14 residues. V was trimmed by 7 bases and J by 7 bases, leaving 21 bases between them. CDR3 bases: TGCGCCAGCGCCGGGACACTAAATCGGAATGAGCAGTACTTC. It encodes CASAGTLNRNEQYF.

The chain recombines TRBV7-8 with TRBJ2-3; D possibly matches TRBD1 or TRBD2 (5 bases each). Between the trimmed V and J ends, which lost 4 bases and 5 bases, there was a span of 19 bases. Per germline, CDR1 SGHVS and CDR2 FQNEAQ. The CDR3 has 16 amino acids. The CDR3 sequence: CASSSRGVDPVDTQYF. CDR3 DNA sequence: TGTGCCAGCAGCTCGAGAGGGGTAGACCCAGTAGATACGCAGTATTTT.

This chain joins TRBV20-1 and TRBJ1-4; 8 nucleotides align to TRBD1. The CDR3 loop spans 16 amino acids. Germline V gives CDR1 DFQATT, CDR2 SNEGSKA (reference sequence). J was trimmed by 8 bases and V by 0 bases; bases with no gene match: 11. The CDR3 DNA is TGCAGTGCTAGAGATCTGAGGGACAGGCGGAGGGAAAAACTGTTTTTT. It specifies CSARDLRDRRREKLFF.

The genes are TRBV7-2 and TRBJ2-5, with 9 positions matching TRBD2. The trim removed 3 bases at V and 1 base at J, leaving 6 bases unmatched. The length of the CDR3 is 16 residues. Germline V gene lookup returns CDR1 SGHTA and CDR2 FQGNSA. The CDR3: CASSLLPAGGQETQYF. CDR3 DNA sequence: TGTGCCAGCAGCTTGCTCCCAGCGGGAGGCCAAGAGACCCAGTACTTC.

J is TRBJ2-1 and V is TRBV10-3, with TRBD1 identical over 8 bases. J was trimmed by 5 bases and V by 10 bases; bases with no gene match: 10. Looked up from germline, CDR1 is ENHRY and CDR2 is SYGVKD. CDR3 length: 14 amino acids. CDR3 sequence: CASLRDRLDNEQFF. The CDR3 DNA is TGTGCCAGCCTCCGGGACAGGCTAGACAATGAGCAGTTCTTC.